These 10 T cell receptor beta chains came from one sample sequenced in a study of shared clonotypes between healthy human individuals. Profiled with immunoSEQ multiplex PCR; TCRdb holds only in-frame clones, not every one. Of about 500,000 clones in the sample, roughly 80% were seen once. The sequenced sample was PBMCs. These TCRs come from a woman in her 40s in good health. Some clones in this sample may be carry-over from other donors' samples.

This clone turned up a few times. The gene calls are TRBV30 and TRBJ2-5, with a weak D call TRBD2 (6 bases). Trimming took 3 bases from V and 5 from J, leaving 10 bases between them. CDR1 and CDR2 (germline): GTSNPN, SVGIG (reference sequence). CDR3 size: 12 residues. DNA for the CDR3: TGTGCCTGGAGAGGAGGGTCCGAGACCCAGTACTTC. Its protein is CAWRGGSETQYF.

The rearrangement uses TRBV25-1 and TRBJ1-3, with D tentatively TRBD1 (5 bases). The germline V gene encodes CDR1 MGHDK and CDR2 SYGVNS. The CDR3 is made up of 16 amino acids. Trimming left V 2 bases short and J 1 base short, with 12 bases between. The CDR3 DNA follows: TGTGCCAGCAGTGAAAGGGTGGGGGTGTCTGGAAACACCATATATTTT. Its protein product is CASSERVGVSGNTIYF.

The chain couples TRBV6-5 to TRBJ1-1; D is undetermined. Trimming removed 8 bases from V and 1 base from J, with 11 bases in between. The CDR3 spans 13 residues. Germline CDR1 MNHEY, CDR2 SVGAGI. CDR3 nucleotide sequence: TGTGCCAGCCGCCGTGAGGGGAACACTGAAGCTTTCTTT. This codes for CASRREGNTEAFF.

The rearrangement uses TRBV18 and TRBJ2-5; 10 positions agree with TRBD1. This CDR3 region has 13 residues. Germline loops: CDR1 KGHSH, CDR2 LQKENI. The V gene end was trimmed by 5 bases and the J gene end by 3 bases; junction bases not matched to a gene: 0. DNA for the CDR3: TGTGCCAGCTCAGGGACAGGGGAAGAGACCCAGTACTTC. The encoded protein is CASSGTGEETQYF.

The chain links TRBV6-1 to TRBJ2-7, with D hard to call. The germline V gene has CDR1 MNHNS and CDR2 SASEGT. The CDR3 spans 12 residues. V lost 5 bases, J lost 0 bases, and 5 bases lay in between. Here the CDR3 reads CASSQNSYEQYF. The CDR3 coding sequence is TGTGCCAGCAGTCAGAACTCCTACGAGCAGTACTTC.

This chain connects TRBV11-2 to TRBJ2-1, with 7 bases aligning to TRBD1. V gave up 4 bases and J gave up 6 bases; unmatched junction bases: 3. This CDR3 comprises 13 residues. Per the germline V gene, CDR1 is SGHAT and CDR2 is FQNNGV. The CDR3 sequence is CASSSRQGNEQFF. In DNA, the CDR3 is TGTGCCAGCAGCTCTCGACAGGGCAATGAGCAGTTCTTC.

This clone turned up a few times. The chain couples TRBV7-9 to TRBJ2-4; TRBD2 agrees at 9 bases. This CDR3 region has 16 residues. The V segment lost 4 bases and the J segment 12 bases; nucleotides outside the gene matches: 16. Germline V gives CDR1 SEHNR, CDR2 FQNEAQ (reference sequence). The CDR3 nucleotides are TGTGCCAGCAGCTCCCCGGGGGGGGGTCTAGCGGGAACTCAGTACTTC. Protein: CASSSPGGGLAGTQYF.

This chain joins TRBV5-1 and TRBJ2-3; TRBD2 might be the D (5 bases). V shed 5 bases and J shed 0 bases, with 13 bases lying between them. CDR3 length: 15 residues. Germline CDR1 SGHRS, CDR2 YFSETQ. The CDR3: CASRPGTISTDTQYF. DNA of the CDR3: TGCGCCAGCAGACCGGGAACTATTAGCACAGATACGCAGTATTTT.

There are a few counts of this clone. This chain links TRBV10-2 with TRBJ2-2; TRBD1 matches at 7 bases. The CDR3 is 16 amino acids. Unmatched junction bases numbered 6, after V lost 0 bases and J lost 5 bases. Germline V lookup: CDR1 WSHSY, CDR2 SAAADI. This chain's CDR3 is CASSESVDRATGELFF. The CDR3 DNA reads TGCGCCAGCAGTGAGTCAGTTGACAGGGCGACCGGGGAGCTGTTTTTT.

The rearrangement joins TRBV27 to TRBJ2-3; TRBD1 aligns across 9 bases. V lost 6 bases to trimming and J lost 4 bases; unmatched junction nucleotides: 11. Per germline, CDR1 MNHEY and CDR2 SMNVEV (reference sequence). The CDR3 is made up of 16 amino acids. The CDR3 DNA reads TGTGCCAGCAGCCACCCCCCGGGACAGGGTGCAGATACGCAGTATTTT. Translating it yields CASSHPPGQGADTQYF.